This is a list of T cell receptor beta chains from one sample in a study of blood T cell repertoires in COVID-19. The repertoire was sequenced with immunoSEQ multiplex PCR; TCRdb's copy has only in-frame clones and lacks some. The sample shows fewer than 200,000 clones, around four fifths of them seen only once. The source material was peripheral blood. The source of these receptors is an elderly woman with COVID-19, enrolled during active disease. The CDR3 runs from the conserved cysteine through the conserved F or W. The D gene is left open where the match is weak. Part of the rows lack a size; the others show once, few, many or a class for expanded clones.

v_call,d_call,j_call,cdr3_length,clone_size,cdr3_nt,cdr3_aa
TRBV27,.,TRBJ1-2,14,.,TGTGCCAGCAGTTCGTCCCTGGCGGACTATGGCTACACCTTC,CASSSSLADYGYTF
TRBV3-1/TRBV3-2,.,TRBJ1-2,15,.,TGTGCCAGCAGCCCTAAGAGGACTACTAACTATGGCTACACCTTC,CASSPKRTTNYGYTF
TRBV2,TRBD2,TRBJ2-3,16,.,TGTGCCAGCAGAACCGGGACTAGCGGTTTCACAGATACGCAGTATTTT,CASRTGTSGFTDTQYF
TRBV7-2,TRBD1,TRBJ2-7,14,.,TGTGCCAGCAGCTCCAACAGGGGTTCCTACGAGCAGTACTTC,CASSSNRGSYEQYF
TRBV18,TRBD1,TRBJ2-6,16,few,TGTGCCACCCCGAGGACAGGGGGGTCTGGGGCCAACGTCCTGACTTTC,CATPRTGGSGANVLTF
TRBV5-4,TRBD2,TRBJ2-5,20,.,TGTGCCAGCAGCTTGATGCAGGCGGGAGGGCCATTTCTTGGCCAAGAGACCCAGTACTTC,CASSLMQAGGPFLGQETQYF
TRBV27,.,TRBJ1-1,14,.,TGTGCCAGCAGTATGACGACAGCCAACACTGAAGCTTTCTTT,CASSMTTANTEAFF
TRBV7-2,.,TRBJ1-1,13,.,TGTGCCAGCAGCTTAGTAGAGGGAACTGAAGCTTTCTTT,CASSLVEGTEAFF
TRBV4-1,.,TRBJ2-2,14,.,TGCGCCAGCAGCCAAGACAGGGCCGACGGGGAGCTGTTTTTT,CASSQDRADGELFF
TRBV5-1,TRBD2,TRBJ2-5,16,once,TGCGCCAGCAGCTTGGAGCTAGCGGAGCTCCAAGAGACCCAGTACTTC,CASSLELAELQETQYF
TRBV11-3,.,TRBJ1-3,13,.,TGTGCCAGCAGCACCCCTCCCGGGGACACCATATATTTT,CASSTPPGDTIYF
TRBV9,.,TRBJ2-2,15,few,TGTGCCAGCAGCGTAGTGGCAATCAACACCGGGGAGCTGTTTTTT,CASSVVAINTGELFF
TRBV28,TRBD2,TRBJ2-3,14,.,TGTGCCAGCAGAGAGGCGGGAGGGGTAGATACGCAGTATTTT,CASREAGGVDTQYF
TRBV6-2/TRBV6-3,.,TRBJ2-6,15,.,TGTGCCAGCAGTGCACAGGGTAGGGGGGCCAACGTCCTGACTTTC,CASSAQGRGANVLTF
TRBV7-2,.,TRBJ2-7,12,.,TGTGCCAGCAGCCTCAGGGGATACGAGCAGTACTTC,CASSLRGYEQYF
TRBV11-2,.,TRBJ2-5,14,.,TGTGCCAGCAGCTTATTTGCAGGCACAGGGACCCAGTACTTC,CASSLFAGTGTQYF
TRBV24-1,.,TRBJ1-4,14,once,TGTGCCACCAGTGCGACAGAGACTAATGAAAAACTGTTTTTT,CATSATETNEKLFF